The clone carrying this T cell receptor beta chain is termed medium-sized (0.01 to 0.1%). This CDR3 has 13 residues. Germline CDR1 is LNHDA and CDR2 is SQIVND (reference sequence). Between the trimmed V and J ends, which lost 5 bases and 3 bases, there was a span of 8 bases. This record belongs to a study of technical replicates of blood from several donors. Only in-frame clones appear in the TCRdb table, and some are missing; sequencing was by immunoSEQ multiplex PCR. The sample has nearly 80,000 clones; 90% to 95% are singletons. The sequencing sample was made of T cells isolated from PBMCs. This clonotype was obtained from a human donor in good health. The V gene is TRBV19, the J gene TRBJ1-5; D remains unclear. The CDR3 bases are TGTGCCAGTAGTCGAGGTCCCAATCAGCCCCAGCATTTT. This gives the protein CASSRGPNQPQHF. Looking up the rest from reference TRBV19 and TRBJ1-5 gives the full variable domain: DGGITQSPKYLFRKEGQNVTLSCEQNLNHDAMYWYRQDPGQGLRLIYYSQIVNDFQKGDIAEGYSVSREKKESFPLTVTSAQKNPTAFYLCASSRGPNQPQHFGDGTRLSIL.